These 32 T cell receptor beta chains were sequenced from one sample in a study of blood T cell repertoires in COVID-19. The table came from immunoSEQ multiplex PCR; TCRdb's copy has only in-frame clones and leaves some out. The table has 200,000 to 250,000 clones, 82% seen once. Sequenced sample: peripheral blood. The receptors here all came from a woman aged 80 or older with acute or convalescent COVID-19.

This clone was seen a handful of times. DNA of the CDR3: TGTGCCAGCAGTTACTCAGCTACAGGCTATGGCTACACCTTC. Protein: CASSYSATGYGYTF. The rearrangement uses TRBV6-5 and TRBJ1-2; D is possibly TRBD1 (5 bases). The CDR3 has 14 amino acids. V lost 0 bases, J lost 4 bases, and 9 bases lay in between. Looked up from germline, CDR1 is MNHEY and CDR2 is SVGAGI.

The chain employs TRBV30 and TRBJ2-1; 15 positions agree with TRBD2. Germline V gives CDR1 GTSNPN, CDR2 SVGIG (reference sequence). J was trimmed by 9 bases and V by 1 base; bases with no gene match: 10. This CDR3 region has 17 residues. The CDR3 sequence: CAWSGGLAGGPRGEQFF. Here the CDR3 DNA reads TGTGCCTGGAGTGGAGGACTAGCGGGAGGGCCCAGGGGTGAGCAGTTCTTC. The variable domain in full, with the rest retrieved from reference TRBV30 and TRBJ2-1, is SQTIHQWPATLVQPVGSPLSLECTVEGTSNPNLYWYRQAAGRGLQLLFYSVGIGQISSEVPQNLSASRPQDRQFILSSKKLLLSDSGFYLCAWSGGLAGGPRGEQFFGPGTRLTVL.

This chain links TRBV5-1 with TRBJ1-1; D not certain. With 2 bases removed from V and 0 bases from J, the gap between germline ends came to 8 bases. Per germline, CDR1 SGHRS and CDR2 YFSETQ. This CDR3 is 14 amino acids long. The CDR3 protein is CASSLQVMNTEAFF. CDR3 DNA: TGCGCCAGCAGCTTACAAGTCATGAACACTGAAGCTTTCTTT.

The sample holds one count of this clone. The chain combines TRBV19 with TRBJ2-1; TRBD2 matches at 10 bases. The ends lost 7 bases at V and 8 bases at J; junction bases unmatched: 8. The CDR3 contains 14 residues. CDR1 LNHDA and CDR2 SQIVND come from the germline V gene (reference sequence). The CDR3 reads CASTSGRASDEQFF. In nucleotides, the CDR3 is TGTGCCAGTACCAGCGGGAGGGCCAGCGATGAGCAGTTCTTC.

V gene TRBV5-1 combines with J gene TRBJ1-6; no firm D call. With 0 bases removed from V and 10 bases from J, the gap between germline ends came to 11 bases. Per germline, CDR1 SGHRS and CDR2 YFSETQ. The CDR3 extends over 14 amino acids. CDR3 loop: CASSLEAGNSPLHF. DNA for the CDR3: TGCGCCAGCAGCTTGGAGGCGGGGAACTCACCCCTCCACTTT. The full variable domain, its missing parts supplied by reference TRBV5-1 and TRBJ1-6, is KAGVTQTPRYLIKTRGQQVTLSCSPISGHRSVSWYQQTPGQGLQFLFEYFSETQRNKGNFPGRFSGRQFSNSRSEMNVSTLELGDSALYLCASSLEAGNSPLHFGNGTRLTVT.

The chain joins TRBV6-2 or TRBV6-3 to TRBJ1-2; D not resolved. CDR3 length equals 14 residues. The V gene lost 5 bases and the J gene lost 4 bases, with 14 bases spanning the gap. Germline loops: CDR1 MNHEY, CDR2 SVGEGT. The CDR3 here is CASSRQPPPYGYTF. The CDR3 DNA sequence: TGTGCCAGCAGTCGACAACCGCCCCCCTATGGCTACACCTTC.

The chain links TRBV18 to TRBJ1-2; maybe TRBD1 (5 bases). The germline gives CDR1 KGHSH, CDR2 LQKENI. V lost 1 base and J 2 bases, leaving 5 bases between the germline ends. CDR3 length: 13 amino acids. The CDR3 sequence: CASSPQGNYGYTF. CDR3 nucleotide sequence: TGTGCCAGCTCACCACAGGGGAACTATGGCTACACCTTC.

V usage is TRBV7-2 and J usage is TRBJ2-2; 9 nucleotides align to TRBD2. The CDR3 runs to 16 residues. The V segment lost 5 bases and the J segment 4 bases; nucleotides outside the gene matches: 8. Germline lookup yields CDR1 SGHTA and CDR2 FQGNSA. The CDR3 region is CASSQGLAMVTGELFF. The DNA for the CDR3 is TGTGCCAGCAGCCAGGGACTAGCTATGGTCACCGGGGAGCTGTTTTTT.

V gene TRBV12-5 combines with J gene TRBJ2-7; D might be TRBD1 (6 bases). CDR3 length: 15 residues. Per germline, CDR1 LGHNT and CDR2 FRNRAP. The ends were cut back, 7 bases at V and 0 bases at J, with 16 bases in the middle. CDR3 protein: CASASRQVLSYEQYF. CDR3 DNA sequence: TGTGCTAGTGCCTCGAGACAGGTGCTCTCCTACGAGCAGTACTTC.

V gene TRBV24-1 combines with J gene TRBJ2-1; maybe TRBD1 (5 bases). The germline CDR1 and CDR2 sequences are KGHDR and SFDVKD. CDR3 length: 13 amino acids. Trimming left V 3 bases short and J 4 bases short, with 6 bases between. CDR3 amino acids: CATSDRQYNEQFF. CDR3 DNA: TGTGCCACCAGTGATAGACAGTACAATGAGCAGTTCTTC.

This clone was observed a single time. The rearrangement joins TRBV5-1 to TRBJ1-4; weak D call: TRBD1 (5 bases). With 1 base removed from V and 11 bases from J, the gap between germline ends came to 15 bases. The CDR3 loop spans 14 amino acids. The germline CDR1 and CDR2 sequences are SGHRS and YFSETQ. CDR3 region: CASSLTVPTAKLFF. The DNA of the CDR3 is TGCGCCAGCAGCTTGACAGTTCCGACAGCGAAACTGTTTTTT.

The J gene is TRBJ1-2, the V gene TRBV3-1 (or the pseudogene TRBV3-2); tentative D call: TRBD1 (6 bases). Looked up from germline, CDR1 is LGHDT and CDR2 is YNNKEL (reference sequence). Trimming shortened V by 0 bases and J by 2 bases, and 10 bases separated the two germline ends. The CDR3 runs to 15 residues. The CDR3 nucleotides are TGTGCCAGCAGCCAAGAGGCCCAGGGGAACTATGGCTACACCTTC. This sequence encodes CASSQEAQGNYGYTF.

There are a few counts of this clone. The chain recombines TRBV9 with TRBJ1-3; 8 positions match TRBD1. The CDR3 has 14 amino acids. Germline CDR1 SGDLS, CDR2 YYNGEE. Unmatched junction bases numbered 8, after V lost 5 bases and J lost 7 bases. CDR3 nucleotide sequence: TGTGCCAGCAGGGGAGGACAGGGTCGGAACACCATATATTTT. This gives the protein CASRGGQGRNTIYF.

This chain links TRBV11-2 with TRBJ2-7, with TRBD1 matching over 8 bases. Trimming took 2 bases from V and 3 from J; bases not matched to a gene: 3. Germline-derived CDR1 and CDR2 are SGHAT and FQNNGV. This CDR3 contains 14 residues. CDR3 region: CASSLTGGIYEQYF. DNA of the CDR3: TGTGCCAGCAGCTTAACAGGGGGAATCTACGAGCAGTACTTC.

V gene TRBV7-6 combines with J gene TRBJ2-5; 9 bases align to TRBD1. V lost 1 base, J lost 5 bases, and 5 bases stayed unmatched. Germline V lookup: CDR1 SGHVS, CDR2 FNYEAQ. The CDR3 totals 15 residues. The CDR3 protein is CASSLVGQGSETQYF. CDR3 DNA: TGTGCCAGCAGCTTAGTGGGACAGGGTTCCGAGACCCAGTACTTC.

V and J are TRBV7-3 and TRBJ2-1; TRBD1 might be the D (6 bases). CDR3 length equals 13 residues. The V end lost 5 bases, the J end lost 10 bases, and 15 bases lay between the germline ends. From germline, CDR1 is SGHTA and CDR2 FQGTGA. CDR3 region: CASSDLRGGEQFF. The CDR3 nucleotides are TGTGCCAGCAGCGATCTCAGGGGTGGAGAGCAGTTCTTC.

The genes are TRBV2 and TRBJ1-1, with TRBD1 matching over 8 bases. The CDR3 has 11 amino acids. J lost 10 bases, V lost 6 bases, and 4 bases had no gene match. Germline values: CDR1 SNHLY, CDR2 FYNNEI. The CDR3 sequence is CASSLDRAAFF. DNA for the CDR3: TGTGCCAGCAGCTTGGACAGGGCAGCTTTCTTT.

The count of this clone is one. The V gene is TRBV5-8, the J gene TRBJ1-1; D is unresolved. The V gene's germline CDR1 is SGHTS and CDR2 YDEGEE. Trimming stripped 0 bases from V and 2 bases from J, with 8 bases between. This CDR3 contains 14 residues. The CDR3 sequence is CASSLAGENTEAFF. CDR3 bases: TGTGCCAGCAGCTTGGCCGGGGAAAACACTGAAGCTTTCTTT.

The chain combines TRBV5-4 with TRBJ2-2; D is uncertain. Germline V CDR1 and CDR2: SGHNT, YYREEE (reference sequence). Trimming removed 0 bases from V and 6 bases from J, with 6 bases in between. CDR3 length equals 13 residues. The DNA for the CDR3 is TGTGCCAGCAGCTTGGGAGGTCCCGGGGAGCTGTTTTTT. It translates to CASSLGGPGELFF.

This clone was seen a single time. CDR3 sequence reads: CASSYIAGASREQFF. The CDR3 bases are TGCGCCAGCAGCTACATAGCGGGGGCCTCCCGGGAGCAGTTCTTC. The chain combines TRBV5-1 with TRBJ2-1, with 9 bases identical to TRBD2. With V trimmed by 3 bases and J by 10 bases, 11 bases remained unmatched. The CDR3 has 15 residues. Germline V gene data show CDR1 as SGHRS and CDR2 as YFSETQ.

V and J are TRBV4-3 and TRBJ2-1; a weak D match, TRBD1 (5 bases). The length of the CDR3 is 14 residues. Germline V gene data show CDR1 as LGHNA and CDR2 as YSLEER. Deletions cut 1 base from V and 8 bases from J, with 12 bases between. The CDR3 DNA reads TGCGCCAGCAGCCAAGGGCCCCAGGGCTATGAGCAGTTCTTC. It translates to CASSQGPQGYEQFF.

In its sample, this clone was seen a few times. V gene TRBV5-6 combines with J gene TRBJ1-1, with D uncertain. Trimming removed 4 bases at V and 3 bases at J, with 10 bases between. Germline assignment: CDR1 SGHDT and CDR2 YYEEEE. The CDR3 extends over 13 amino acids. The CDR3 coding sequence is TGTGCCAGCAGCCCTCTACTGGACACTGAAGCTTTCTTT. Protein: CASSPLLDTEAFF.

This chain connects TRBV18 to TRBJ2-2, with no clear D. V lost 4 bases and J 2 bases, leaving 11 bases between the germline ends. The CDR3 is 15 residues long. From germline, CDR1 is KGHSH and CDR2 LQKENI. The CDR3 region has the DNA TGTGCCAGCTCACACGCGACTGGAAACACCGGGGAGCTGTTTTTT. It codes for CASSHATGNTGELFF.

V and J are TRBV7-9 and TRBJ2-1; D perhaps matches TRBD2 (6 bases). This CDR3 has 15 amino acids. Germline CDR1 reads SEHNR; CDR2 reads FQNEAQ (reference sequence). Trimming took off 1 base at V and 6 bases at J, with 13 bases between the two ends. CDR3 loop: CASSLDGGKSNEQFF. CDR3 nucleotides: TGTGCCAGCAGCTTAGATGGGGGGAAGAGCAATGAGCAGTTCTTC.

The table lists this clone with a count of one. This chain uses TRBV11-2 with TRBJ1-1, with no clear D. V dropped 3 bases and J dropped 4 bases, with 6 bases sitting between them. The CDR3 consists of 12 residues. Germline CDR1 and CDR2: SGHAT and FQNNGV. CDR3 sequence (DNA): TGTGCCAGCAGCTTTTCTAGCACTGAAGCTTTCTTT. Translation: CASSFSSTEAFF.

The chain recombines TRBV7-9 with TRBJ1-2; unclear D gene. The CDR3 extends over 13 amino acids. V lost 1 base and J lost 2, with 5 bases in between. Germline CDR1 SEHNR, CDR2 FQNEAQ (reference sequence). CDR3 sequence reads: CASSLGQNYGYTF. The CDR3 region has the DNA TGTGCCAGCAGCTTAGGGCAGAACTATGGCTACACCTTC.

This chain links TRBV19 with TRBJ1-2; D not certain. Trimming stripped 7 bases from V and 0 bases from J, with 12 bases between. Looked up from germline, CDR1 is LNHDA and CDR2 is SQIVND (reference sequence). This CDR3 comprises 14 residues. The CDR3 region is CASTRETANYGYTF. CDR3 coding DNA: TGTGCCAGTACGCGCGAAACAGCTAACTATGGCTACACCTTC.

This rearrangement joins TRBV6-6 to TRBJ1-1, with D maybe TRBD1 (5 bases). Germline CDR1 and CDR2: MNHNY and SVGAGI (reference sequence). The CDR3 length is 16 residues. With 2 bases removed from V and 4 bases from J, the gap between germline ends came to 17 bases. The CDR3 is CASSYGNQGRVTEAFF. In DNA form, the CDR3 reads TGTGCCAGCAGTTACGGGAATCAGGGTCGGGTCACTGAAGCTTTCTTT.

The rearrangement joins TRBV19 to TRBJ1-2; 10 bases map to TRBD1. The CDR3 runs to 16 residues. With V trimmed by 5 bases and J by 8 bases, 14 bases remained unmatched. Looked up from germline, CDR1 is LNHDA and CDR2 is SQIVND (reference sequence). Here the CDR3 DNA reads TGTGCCAGTAGTCCTTCTCTAGGGACAGGGGTTATGGGCTACACCTTC. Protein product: CASSPSLGTGVMGYTF.

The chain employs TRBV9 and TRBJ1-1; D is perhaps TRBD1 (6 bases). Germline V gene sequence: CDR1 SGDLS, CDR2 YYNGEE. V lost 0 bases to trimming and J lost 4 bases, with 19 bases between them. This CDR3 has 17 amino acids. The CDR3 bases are TGTGCCAGCAGCGTAGCGCCCGCGGGGGCTTTCGGCACTGAAGCTTTCTTT. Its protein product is CASSVAPAGAFGTEAFF.

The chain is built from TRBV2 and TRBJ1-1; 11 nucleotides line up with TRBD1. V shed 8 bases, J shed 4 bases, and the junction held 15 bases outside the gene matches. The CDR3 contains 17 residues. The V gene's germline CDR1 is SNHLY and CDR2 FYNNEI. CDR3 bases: TGTGCCAGCCTGGGGAGTCCCGGGACAGGGGGAGGCACTGAAGCTTTCTTT. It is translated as CASLGSPGTGGGTEAFF.

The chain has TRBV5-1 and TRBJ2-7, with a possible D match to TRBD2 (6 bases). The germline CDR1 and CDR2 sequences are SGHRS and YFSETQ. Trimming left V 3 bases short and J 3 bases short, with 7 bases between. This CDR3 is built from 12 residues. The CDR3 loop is CASSSGDYEQYF. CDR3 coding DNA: TGCGCCAGCAGCTCGGGGGACTACGAGCAGTACTTC.